These 21 T cell receptor beta chains were sequenced from one sample in a study of T-cell reconstitution after alpha-beta-depleted transplantation in children. This sample's TCRbeta library carried unique molecular identifier barcodes. TCRdb re-analysed the PCR reads in MiXCR, keeping a single row per CDR3 protein. Of about 610,000 distinct CDR3 sequences listed, 10% are singletons. The source was PBMCs from the stem cell graft donor, collected from the stem cell graft. These receptors were collected from a human donor who donated a stem cell graft to a child with acute myeloid leukemia.

The rearrangement links TRBV9 to TRBJ2-2; the D is unclear. Germline values: CDR1 SGDLS, CDR2 YYNGEE. V dropped 4 bases and J dropped 0 bases, with 13 bases sitting between them. The CDR3 extends over 16 amino acids. The CDR3 is CASSKTLWANTGELFF. The DNA of the CDR3 is TGTGCCAGCAGCAAAACTCTATGGGCGAACACCGGGGAGCTGTTTTTT. Full variable domain (missing parts from reference TRBV9 and TRBJ2-2): DSGVTQTPKHLITATGQRVTLRCSPRSGDLSVYWYQQSLDQGLQFLIQYYNGEERAKGNILERFSAQQFPDLHSELNLSSLELGDSALYFCASSKTLWANTGELFFGEGSRLTVL.

This clonotype was seen a few times. V gene TRBV15 combines with J gene TRBJ2-5; the match to TRBD2 covers 9 bases. The V gene end was trimmed by 6 bases and the J gene end by 7 bases; junction bases not matched to a gene: 12. This CDR3 region has 15 residues. CDR1 is LNHNV and CDR2 is YYDKDF in the germline V gene (reference sequence). The CDR3 protein is CATRLASGIFGTQYF. In DNA form, the CDR3 reads TGTGCCACCAGGTTGGCTAGCGGGATTTTCGGGACCCAGTACTTC.

V and J are TRBV15 and TRBJ1-1; unclear D gene. CDR1 is LNHNV, CDR2 YYDKDF, per germline (reference sequence). The CDR3 length is 14 residues. V dropped 0 bases and J dropped 1 base, with 6 bases sitting between them. CDR3 in DNA: TGTGCCACCAGCAGAGATGCGGGGAACACTGAAGCTTTCTTT. It is translated as CATSRDAGNTEAFF.

This chain links TRBV29-1 with TRBJ2-7; no clear D. The CDR3 is 11 residues long. V was pared by 4 bases and J by 4 bases, with 8 bases between. Germline V gene sequence: CDR1 SQVTM, CDR2 ANQGSEA. The CDR3 DNA follows: TGCAGCGTTGGGTCCCAATACGAGCAGTACTTC. Translating it yields CSVGSQYEQYF.

This clonotype was seen only a few times. J is TRBJ2-1 and V is TRBV6-2 or TRBV6-3; D is perhaps TRBD1 or TRBD2 (5 bases each). Trimming shortened V by 6 bases and J by 6 bases, and 12 bases separated the two germline ends. The CDR3 runs to 13 residues. CDR1 is MNHEY, CDR2 SVGEGT, per germline. The CDR3 DNA reads as TGTGCCAGCAGACCCCCCGGGGCCAATGAGCAGTTCTTC. Translated: CASRPPGANEQFF.

This clonotype was seen only a few times. J is TRBJ2-1 and V is TRBV10-3; tentative D call: TRBD1 (5 bases). CDR1 and CDR2 (germline): ENHRY, SYGVKD. Trimming removed 1 base at V and 0 bases at J, with 10 bases between. The CDR3 extends over 16 amino acids. The CDR3 sequence: CAISELGQSSYNEQFF. CDR3 DNA: TGTGCCATCAGTGAGTTGGGGCAGAGCTCCTACAATGAGCAGTTCTTC.

This clonotype was found a few times. The chain is built from TRBV30 and TRBJ2-1; TRBD2 aligns across 9 bases. Germline V CDR1 and CDR2: GTSNPN, SVGIG (reference sequence). J lost 5 bases, V lost 3 bases, and 5 bases had no gene match. The CDR3 runs 14 residues. Written as DNA, the CDR3 is TGTGCCTGGAGCGATGGACTAGCGCACAATGAGCAGTTCTTC. Protein: CAWSDGLAHNEQFF.

This clonotype was detected ten times or more. The chain carries TRBV25-1 and TRBJ1-1, with D possibly being TRBD1 (5 bases). Germline V gene lookup returns CDR1 MGHDK and CDR2 SYGVNS. Trimming removed 8 bases from V and 3 bases from J, with 13 bases in between. The CDR3 length is 13 residues. CDR3 DNA sequence: TGTGCCAGCCGCAGGGTGTTAGACACTGAAGCTTTCTTT. This encodes CASRRVLDTEAFF.

In this sample, this clonotype turned up a few times. The V and J genes are TRBV7-3 and TRBJ2-1; D is uncertain. Trimming took 5 bases from V and 3 from J, leaving 8 bases between them. CDR1 is SGHTA, CDR2 FQGTGA, per germline. This CDR3 is built from 13 residues. The CDR3, as DNA: TGTGCCAGCAGCCCGCAGAGCTACAATGAGCAGTTCTTC. This translates into CASSPQSYNEQFF.

This clonotype was picked up many times. J is TRBJ2-1 and V is TRBV7-3; D remains ambiguous. V was clipped by 5 bases and J by 4 bases, with 9 bases between them. Germline CDR1 and CDR2: SGHTA and FQGTGA. This CDR3 is built from 13 residues. The CDR3 spells CASSQNRYNEQFF. The CDR3 region has the DNA TGTGCCAGCAGCCAAAACAGATACAATGAGCAGTTCTTC.

V is TRBV7-9 and J is TRBJ2-7; TRBD1 agrees at 10 bases. Trimming at V came to 7 bases and at J to 2 bases, leaving 8 bases not matched to a gene. Germline V gives CDR1 SEHNR, CDR2 FQNEAQ (reference sequence). CDR3 length equals 15 residues. CDR3 DNA: TGTGCCAGCATGCCGACAGGGGGCGGAACCTACGAGCAGTACTTC. Translation gives CASMPTGGGTYEQYF.

The chain has TRBV20-1 and TRBJ2-7, with TRBD2 matching 9 bases. From germline, CDR1 is DFQATT and CDR2 SNEGSKA (reference sequence). J lost 1 base, V lost 3 bases, and 7 bases had no gene match. The CDR3 runs to 15 residues. In DNA form, the CDR3 reads TGCAGTGCTAGGTCCCTAGCGGGAAGGTCCTACGAGCAGTACTTC. Amino acids: CSARSLAGRSYEQYF.

The chain employs TRBV2 and TRBJ1-5; D not certain. This CDR3 region has 13 residues. V was shortened by 7 bases and J by 9 bases, with 16 bases between the two germline ends. The germline V gene has CDR1 SNHLY and CDR2 FYNNEI. Written as DNA, the CDR3 is TGTGCCAGCAAAAGGAACCTGCCTGGGCCCCAGCATTTT. This sequence encodes CASKRNLPGPQHF.

This sequence joins TRBV27 and TRBJ2-3, with 9 bases that match TRBD1. Germline assignment: CDR1 MNHEY and CDR2 SMNVEV (reference sequence). This CDR3 is 16 amino acids long. Germline trimming cut 3 bases from V and 4 bases from J; bases unmatched to any gene: 8. The CDR3: CASSLLRTGVADTQYF. The CDR3 bases are TGTGCCAGCAGTTTGCTAAGGACAGGGGTGGCAGATACGCAGTATTTT.

The sample holds a few counts of this clonotype. The chain has TRBV7-9 and TRBJ1-3, with 7 bases lining up with TRBD1. Looked up from germline, CDR1 is SEHNR and CDR2 is FQNEAQ (reference sequence). V dropped 6 bases and J dropped 0; count of bases not matched to a gene: 11. The CDR3 totals 17 residues. For the CDR3, the DNA is TGTGCCAGCAGTGGACAGGAAACTTTAAGCTCTGGAAACACCATATATTTT. Translating gives CASSGQETLSSGNTIYF. Looking up the rest from reference TRBV7-9 and TRBJ1-3 gives the full variable domain: DTGVSQNPRHKITKRGQNVTFRCDPISEHNRLYWYRQTLGQGPEFLTYFQNEAQLEKSRLLSDRFSAERPKGSFSTLEIQRTEQGDSAMYLCASSGQETLSSGNTIYFGEGSWLTVV.

The chain has TRBV28 and TRBJ2-4; TRBD1 matches at 12 bases. Germline-derived CDR1 and CDR2 are MDHEN and SYDVKM. CDR3 size: 17 residues. J gave up 7 bases and V 4 bases, and 11 bases lay outside the gene matches. CDR3 in DNA: TGTGCCAGCAGTTCATACCGGGACAGGGGGCTGCGGAACATTCAGTACTTC. This translates into CASSSYRDRGLRNIQYF.

The J gene is TRBJ2-7, the V gene TRBV29-1; 11 nucleotides line up with TRBD1. Germline V gives CDR1 SQVTM, CDR2 ANQGSEA. V lost 5 bases to trimming and J lost 6 bases; unmatched junction nucleotides: 3. The CDR3 runs 12 residues. CDR3 DNA: TGCAGCGTTCGGACAGGGGGCCTCGAGCAGTACTTC. As protein: CSVRTGGLEQYF.

This clonotype was counted at least ten times. The CDR3 is CASSQEPNYEQYF. In nucleotides, the CDR3 is TGCGCCAGCAGCCAAGAACCAAACTACGAGCAGTACTTC. The J gene is TRBJ2-7, the V gene TRBV4-3; no definite D call. The germline V gene has CDR1 LGHNA and CDR2 YSLEER. CDR3 length: 13 residues. The germline V and J ends were trimmed by 0 bases and 3 bases, with 6 bases remaining between them.

This clonotype has ten or more counts. The J gene is TRBJ2-7, the V gene TRBV20-1; TRBD1 aligns across 10 bases. Per germline, CDR1 DFQATT and CDR2 SNEGSKA (reference sequence). The CDR3 runs 13 residues. V lost 6 bases and J lost 6; bases outside the gene matches: 8. CDR3 protein: CSAPRDRGREQYF. Here the CDR3 DNA reads TGCAGTGCACCGCGGGACAGGGGACGCGAGCAGTACTTC.

The chain carries TRBV3-1 and TRBJ2-6, with D hard to call. The CDR3 covers 20 residues. Trimming took 1 base from V and 2 from J, leaving 21 bases between them. Germline CDR1 is LGHDT and CDR2 is YNNKEL (reference sequence). The CDR3 nucleotides read TGTGCCAGCAGCCAAGGTTCACTTCCACGGCGACTGGCTGGGGCCAACGTCCTGACTTTC. As protein: CASSQGSLPRRLAGANVLTF.

The CDR3 is CSAFGQGFNSPLHF. DNA of the CDR3: TGCAGTGCTTTCGGACAGGGTTTTAATTCACCCCTCCACTTT. The rearrangement joins TRBV20-1 to TRBJ1-6; 8 nucleotides line up with TRBD1. The V segment lost 5 bases and the J segment 6 bases; nucleotides outside the gene matches: 6. Germline V lookup: CDR1 DFQATT, CDR2 SNEGSKA (reference sequence). The CDR3 totals 14 residues.